The 20 T cell receptor beta chains presented below share a single source sample, sequenced in a study of cytomegalovirus exposure and HLA in healthy donors. The PCR employed 60 Vbeta primers together with 13 Jbeta primers. Here immunoSEQ multiplex PCR was the method, and the copy in TCRdb shows in-frame clones only, minus some. This table has 95,000 to 150,000 clones, around two thirds appearing once. Source material: PBMCs. These TCRs come from a middle-aged woman in good health and CMV-seropositive.

V and J are TRBV6-6 and TRBJ2-7; D is perhaps TRBD1 (6 bases). The CDR3 has 16 amino acids. CDR1 and CDR2 from the germline V gene are MNHNY and SVGAGI (reference sequence). V lost 4 bases to trimming and J lost 7 bases, with 23 bases between them. Written as DNA, the CDR3 is TGTGCCAGCAGTTTCCGGACGGCAGGGGAATTTGGGGAGCAGTACTTC. Its translation: CASSFRTAGEFGEQYF.

This clone was found once. Here the CDR3 omits its conserved ending phenylalanine or tryptophan, so a read error is the likely source. The limits of the CDR3 on the DNA are not certain, so only TCRdb's listed CDR3 is given. The chain recombines TRBV7-9 with TRBJ1-3; TRBD1, as called in the table, went unchecked against the DNA. The CDR3 contains 11 residues when both ends are counted. Germline values: CDR1 SEHNR, CDR2 FQNEAQ (reference sequence). CDR3 residues: CASSAGKGQDL.

This clone appeared once. J is TRBJ1-5 and V is TRBV15; unclear D gene. In germline, CDR1 is LNHNV, CDR2 YYDKDF (reference sequence). The CDR3 spans 15 residues. V dropped 0 bases and J dropped 4 bases, with 10 bases sitting between them. CDR3 sequence reads: CATSRDLGRNQPQHF. The CDR3, as DNA: TGTGCCACCAGCAGAGATCTGGGGAGAAATCAGCCCCAGCATTTT.

In this sample, this clone turned up a few times. The chain links TRBV5-1 to TRBJ2-7; D not resolved. The CDR3 is made up of 15 amino acids. Germline CDR1 SGHRS, CDR2 YFSETQ. Between the trimmed V and J ends, which lost 0 bases and 1 base, there was a span of 11 bases. CDR3 sequence: CASSLEPIASYEQYF. CDR3 sequence (DNA): TGCGCCAGCAGCTTGGAGCCGATAGCTTCCTACGAGCAGTACTTC.

The V and J genes are TRBV6-5 and TRBJ1-4; unclear D gene. CDR1 is MNHEY, CDR2 SVGAGI, per germline. The CDR3 totals 13 residues. Trimming took 5 bases from V and 7 from J, leaving 11 bases between them. The CDR3 loop is CASSPREFEKLFF. CDR3 DNA sequence: TGTGCCAGCAGTCCAAGGGAGTTTGAAAAACTGTTTTTT.

In its sample, this clone was seen once. The J gene is TRBJ1-5, the V gene TRBV2; 7 bases are shared with TRBD1. Trimming removed 7 bases from V and 5 bases from J; junction bases left unmatched: 5. CDR3 length equals 13 residues. CDR1 and CDR2 (germline): SNHLY, FYNNEI. As DNA, the CDR3 is TGTGCCAGCACCGGGACAGAGGATCAGCCCCAGCATTTT. Amino acid sequence: CASTGTEDQPQHF.

The V gene is TRBV9, the J gene TRBJ2-7; 8 bases align to TRBD2. Per the germline V gene, CDR1 is SGDLS and CDR2 is YYNGEE. After removal of 0 bases from V and 10 bases from J, the junction contained 12 bases not matched to a gene. This CDR3 region has 15 residues. CDR3 amino acids: CASSVDVTSGNLQYF. The CDR3 bases are TGTGCCAGCAGCGTAGATGTAACTAGCGGCAACTTACAGTACTTC.

V is TRBV19 and J is TRBJ2-7; 8 nucleotides match TRBD1. This CDR3 is 15 amino acids long. With 3 bases clipped from V and 0 bases from J, the junction kept 4 bases outside the gene matches. The germline V gene has CDR1 LNHDA and CDR2 SQIVND (reference sequence). The CDR3 region has the DNA TGTGCCAGTAGTATGTTTACAGGGGGCTCCTACGAGCAGTACTTC. Protein: CASSMFTGGSYEQYF.

V is TRBV25-1 and J is TRBJ2-1, with 7 nucleotides matching TRBD1. From germline, CDR1 is MGHDK and CDR2 SYGVNS. CDR3 size: 16 residues. The ends lost 3 bases at V and 4 bases at J; junction bases unmatched: 9. The CDR3 region has the DNA TGTGCCAGCAGTGACAATGGACAGGCCCATTACAATGAGCAGTTCTTC. It encodes CASSDNGQAHYNEQFF.

V usage is TRBV11-2 and J usage is TRBJ1-1; D uncertain. CDR3 length: 14 residues. The V end lost 1 base, the J end lost 1 base, and 7 bases lay between the germline ends. Germline lookup yields CDR1 SGHAT and CDR2 FQNNGV. CDR3 residues: CASSLGPQNTEAFF. The CDR3 DNA follows: TGTGCCAGCAGCTTAGGGCCGCAGAACACTGAAGCTTTCTTT.

This sequence joins TRBV6-4 and TRBJ2-1, with a weak D call TRBD2 (6 bases). The germline V and J ends were trimmed by 2 bases and 0 bases, with 11 bases remaining between them. From germline, CDR1 is MRHNA and CDR2 SNTAGT. The CDR3 totals 16 residues. The CDR3 loop is CASSDGGVSSYNEQFF. DNA of the CDR3: TGTGCCAGCAGTGACGGCGGGGTAAGCTCCTACAATGAGCAGTTCTTC.

V is TRBV19 and J is TRBJ1-2, with 7 positions matching TRBD1. From germline, CDR1 is LNHDA and CDR2 SQIVND (reference sequence). The V segment lost 7 bases and the J segment 6 bases; nucleotides outside the gene matches: 11. The CDR3 covers 14 residues. DNA for the CDR3: TGTGCCAGTAACACTCCAGGACAGGAGAATGGCTACACCTTC. This translates into CASNTPGQENGYTF. The full variable domain, in which reference TRBV19 and TRBJ1-2 provide the parts outside the CDR3, is DGGITQSPKYLFRKEGQNVTLSCEQNLNHDAMYWYRQDPGQGLRLIYYSQIVNDFQKGDIAEGYSVSREKKESFPLTVTSAQKNPTAFYLCASNTPGQENGYTFGSGTRLTVV.

The chain joins TRBV6-1 to TRBJ2-3, with 10 bases lining up with TRBD2. The V segment lost 3 bases and the J segment 1 base; nucleotides outside the gene matches: 16. This CDR3 is 20 amino acids long. The germline CDR1 and CDR2 sequences are MNHNS and SASEGT. The CDR3 DNA is TGTGCCAGCAGTGATTTTACTAGCGGGACTGTAAAGGGTGGCACAGATACGCAGTATTTT. Amino acids: CASSDFTSGTVKGGTDTQYF.

This clone was picked up one time. The chain carries TRBV27 and TRBJ1-1, with unresolved D. The germline CDR1 and CDR2 sequences are MNHEY and SMNVEV (reference sequence). Trimming cost V 9 bases and J 1 base, with 12 bases left between them. This CDR3 comprises 13 residues. The CDR3 sequence: CASRPGANTEAFF. In DNA form, the CDR3 reads TGTGCCAGTAGACCGGGAGCGAACACTGAAGCTTTCTTT.

V is TRBV14 and J is TRBJ2-1, with a tentative D call TRBD1 (6 bases). The CDR3 contains 15 residues. CDR1 and CDR2 (germline): SGHDN, FVKESK. V lost 1 base to trimming and J lost 10 bases, with 17 bases between them. CDR3 in DNA: TGTGCCAGCAGCCAAGGGACCAGAACAGGGTACGAGCAGTTCTTC. This gives the protein CASSQGTRTGYEQFF.

This clone occurred once. The rearrangement joins TRBV5-4 to TRBJ2-3, with a possible D match to TRBD1 (5 bases). V lost 0 bases and J lost 6, with 11 bases in between. Germline CDR1 is SGHNT and CDR2 is YYREEE (reference sequence). The CDR3 consists of 14 residues. CDR3 sequence: CASSLGGGADTQYF. In DNA, the CDR3 is TGTGCCAGCAGCTTGGGGGGCGGAGCGGATACGCAGTATTTT.

V usage is TRBV7-9 and J usage is TRBJ1-2; TRBD1 agrees at 10 bases. Losses at the gene ends were 4 bases for V and 8 bases for J; bases not matched to a gene: 10. Germline values: CDR1 SEHNR, CDR2 FQNEAQ (reference sequence). The CDR3 loop spans 15 amino acids. CDR3 residues: CASSSLGQGQSGYTF. The CDR3 DNA reads TGTGCCAGCAGCTCGCTGGGACAGGGGCAATCGGGCTACACCTTC.

This rearrangement joins TRBV5-1 to TRBJ2-2; 9 nucleotides agree with TRBD1. Germline-derived CDR1 and CDR2 are SGHRS and YFSETQ. Germline trimming cut 3 bases from V and 7 bases from J; bases unmatched to any gene: 7. This CDR3 comprises 15 residues. This CDR3 reads CASSWGQGRVGELFF. CDR3 coding DNA: TGCGCCAGCAGCTGGGGACAGGGCAGGGTCGGGGAGCTGTTTTTT.

J is TRBJ2-3 and V is TRBV6-6, with D unresolved. Germline V gives CDR1 MNHNY, CDR2 SVGAGI (reference sequence). The germline V and J ends were trimmed by 8 bases and 2 bases, with 14 bases remaining between them. The CDR3 extends over 14 amino acids. CDR3 residues: CASRWPSYTDTQYF. CDR3 nucleotides: TGTGCCAGCCGATGGCCATCGTACACAGATACGCAGTATTTT.

Of note for this clone: Germline and junction disagree at one end, which may indicate a read error. The gene calls are TRBV5-6 and TRBJ1-2; no reliable D call. The V gene's germline CDR1 is SGHDT and CDR2 YYEEEE. This CDR3 is built from 14 residues. CDR3 loop: CASSFSAGNYGYPF. As DNA, the CDR3 is TGTGCCAGCAGCTTTTCGGCGGGGAACTATGGCTACCCCTTC.